Listed below are T cell receptor beta chains from one sample, sequenced in a study of sequential checkpoint blockade in melanoma. Profiling relied on immunoSEQ multiplex PCR, and the TCRdb table lists in-frame clones only, not all of them. Seen here are about 32,000 clones, approximately 81% observed once, and the top ten hold around a sixth. Here the sequenced sample was CD8+ T cells sorted from blood (inferred from file names), taken from a patient given nivolumab and ipilimumab in sequence. The receptors stem from a human donor with melanoma. The CDR3 runs from the conserved cysteine through the conserved F or W. D genes are given only for firm matches. Size tells how often a clone was seen (once, few, many) or the class of an expanded clone, and some rows leave it out.

J,D,V,size,DNA,CDR3
TRBJ2-1,NA,TRBV19,NA,TGTGCCAGTAGTATCTACAGGGACTACAATGAGCAGTTCTTC,CASSIYRDYNEQFF
TRBJ2-7,NA,TRBV5-1,NA,TGCGCCAGCAGCTTGGCCGGGGTCGGGTACGAGCAGTACTTC,CASSLAGVGYEQYF
TRBJ2-3,TRBD2,TRBV27,NA,TGTGCCAGCAGTCCCTTAAGACTAGCGGCGGGCACAGATACGCAGTATTTT,CASSPLRLAAGTDTQYF
TRBJ1-2,TRBD1,TRBV13,NA,TGTGCCAGCAGGTGGACAGGGGGTAACTATGGCTACACCTTC,CASRWTGGNYGYTF
TRBJ1-5,TRBD1,TRBV2,NA,TGTGCCAGCAGGGGACGGACAGGGGATAGCAATCAGCCCCAGCATTTT,CASRGRTGDSNQPQHF
TRBJ2-2,NA,TRBV5-6,NA,TGTGCCAGCAGCTTATTCAAGCGGCCGAACACCGGGGAGCTGTTTTTT,CASSLFKRPNTGELFF
TRBJ2-1,TRBD2,TRBV19,many,TGTGCCAGTAGTATCTCCGGGGGGGGCTACAATGAGCAGTTCTTC,CASSISGGGYNEQFF
TRBJ1-5,NA,TRBV27,once,TGTGCCAGCAGTTTACGGGGTAGCAATCAGCCCCAGCATTTT,CASSLRGSNQPQHF
TRBJ1-6,TRBD1,TRBV27,NA,TGTGCCAGCAGTCCGACAGGGGGATTATATAATTCACCCCTCCACTTT,CASSPTGGLYNSPLHF
TRBJ2-7,NA,TRBV5-1,NA,TGCGCCAGCAGCTTGGAGTGGGACAAGCACTACGAGCAGTACTTC,CASSLEWDKHYEQYF
TRBJ2-7,TRBD1,TRBV5-1,NA,TGCGCCAGCAGCGTGACAGGGGGCAATTCTATTTTTAGCTACGAGCAGTACTTC,CASSVTGGNSIFSYEQYF
TRBJ2-5,TRBD2,TRBV7-9,NA,TGTGCCAGCAGGCCCCTAGCGGGCGACCCCCCAGAGACCCAGTACTTC,CASRPLAGDPPETQYF